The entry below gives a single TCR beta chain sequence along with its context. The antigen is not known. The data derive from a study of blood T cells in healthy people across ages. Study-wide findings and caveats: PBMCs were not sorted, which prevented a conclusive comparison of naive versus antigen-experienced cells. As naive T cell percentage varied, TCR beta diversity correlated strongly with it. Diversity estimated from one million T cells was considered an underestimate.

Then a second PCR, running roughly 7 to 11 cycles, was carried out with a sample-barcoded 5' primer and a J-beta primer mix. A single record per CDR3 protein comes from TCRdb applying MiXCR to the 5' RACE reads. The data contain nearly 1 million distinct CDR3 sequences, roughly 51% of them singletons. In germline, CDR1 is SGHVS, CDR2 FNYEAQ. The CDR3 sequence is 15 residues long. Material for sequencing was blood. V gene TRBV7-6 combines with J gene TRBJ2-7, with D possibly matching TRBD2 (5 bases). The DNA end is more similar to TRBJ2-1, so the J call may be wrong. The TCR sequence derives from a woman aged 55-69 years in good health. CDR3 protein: CASSLAPGPGNEQFF. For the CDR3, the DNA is TGTGCCAGCAGCTTAGCCCCGGGTCCGGGGAATGAGCAGTTCTTC.